This is a list of T cell receptor beta chains from one sample in a study of cytomegalovirus exposure and HLA in healthy donors. Clones were sequenced by immunoSEQ multiplex PCR, and TCRdb holds only the in-frame ones, with some missing. The data hold some 120,000 clones, with 95% to 96% observed a single time. The sequenced sample was PBMCs. These receptors came from a man aged 18 to 35 in good health and CMV-seronegative. Each CDR3 is given without its conserved first and last residue. The order of the fields is V gene, J gene, CDR3 protein.

V: TRBV5-1; J: TRBJ2-7; CDR3: ASSPGTGLYEQY
V: TRBV20-1; J: TRBJ2-4; CDR3: SARGRNIQY
V: TRBV27; J: TRBJ1-5; CDR3: ASSFSFGANQPQH
V: TRBV7-2; J: TRBJ2-4; CDR3: ASSSGHPQNIQY
V: TRBV2; J: TRBJ1-4; CDR3: ASSESGGSNEKLF
V: TRBV6-5; J: TRBJ2-6; CDR3: ASTVSGANVLT
V: TRBV5-4; J: TRBJ2-7; CDR3: ASSLQREVSEQY
V: TRBV14; J: TRBJ2-1; CDR3: ASSHWTSGDYNEQF
V: TRBV30; J: TRBJ2-2; CDR3: AWTTASGAPYTGELF
V: TRBV6-5; J: TRBJ2-3; CDR3: ASSYREGFTDTQY
V: TRBV4-1; J: TRBJ2-3; CDR3: ASSHVKGQLPTDTQY
V: TRBV27; J: TRBJ2-7; CDR3: ASSPGLAGTYEQY